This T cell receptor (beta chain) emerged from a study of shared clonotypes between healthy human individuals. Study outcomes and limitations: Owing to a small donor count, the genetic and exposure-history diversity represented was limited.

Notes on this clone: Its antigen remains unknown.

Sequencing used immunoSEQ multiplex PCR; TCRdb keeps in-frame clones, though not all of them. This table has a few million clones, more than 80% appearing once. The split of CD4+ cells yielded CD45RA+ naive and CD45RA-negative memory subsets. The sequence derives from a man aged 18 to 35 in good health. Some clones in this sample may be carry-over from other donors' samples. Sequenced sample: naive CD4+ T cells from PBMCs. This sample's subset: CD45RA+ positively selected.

CDR3 sequence reads: CASSPLTLRGETQYF. The DNA of the CDR3 is TGTGCCAGCAGCCCCCTGACTCTTCGCGGTGAGACCCAGTACTTC. V and J are TRBV7-4 and TRBJ2-5; the D is unclear. CDR1 and CDR2 from the germline V gene are SGHVT and SQSDAQ. V gave up 5 bases and J gave up 5 bases, with 18 bases separating them. The CDR3 contains 15 residues.